This passage covers 10 T cell receptor beta chains from one sample sequenced in a study of OX40 agonist ivuxolimab in advanced cancers. Assay: immunoSEQ multiplex PCR; the TCRdb copy retains only in-frame clones and omits some. The table has 60,000 to 80,000 clones, more than 80% seen once. This specimen was CD4+ or CD8+ T cells sorted from blood, taken in a trial of the OX40 agonist ivuxolimab. Receptors originate from an adult with an advanced solid tumor such as melanoma, head and neck, liver or kidney cancer.

This clone appeared a single time. The rearrangement uses TRBV27 and TRBJ2-3; D unclear. V was cut by 5 bases and J by 7 bases, with 10 bases left in between. Germline assignment: CDR1 MNHEY and CDR2 SMNVEV (reference sequence). The CDR3 extends over 12 amino acids. The chain's CDR3 is CASSPSLNTQYF. The CDR3 region has the DNA TGTGCCAGCAGTCCCTCGTTAAATACGCAGTATTTT.

The table lists this clone with a few counts. V is TRBV7-9 and J is TRBJ1-1; D remains ambiguous. Germline CDR1 and CDR2: SEHNR and FQNEAQ (reference sequence). This CDR3 is 12 amino acids long. V was pared by 7 bases and J by 3 bases, with 9 bases between. The chain's CDR3 is CASTLVDTEAFF. DNA for the CDR3: TGTGCCAGCACTCTAGTCGACACTGAAGCTTTCTTT.

This clone was found once. The chain combines TRBV9 with TRBJ1-5, with 10 bases matching TRBD1. Germline trimming cut 0 bases from V and 7 bases from J; bases unmatched to any gene: 4. The CDR3 loop spans 15 amino acids. In germline, CDR1 is SGDLS, CDR2 YYNGEE. CDR3 residues: CASSVEGQGDQPQHF. For the CDR3, the DNA is TGTGCCAGCAGCGTAGAAGGACAGGGGGACCAGCCCCAGCATTTT.

This clone occurred once. This chain uses TRBV6-1 with TRBJ1-4, with 11 nucleotides matching TRBD1. Germline CDR1 reads MNHNS; CDR2 reads SASEGT. Trimming cost V 0 bases and J 10 bases; bases outside gene matches: 7. The CDR3 is 16 residues long. CDR3 nucleotide sequence: TGTGCCAGCAGTGAAGCGCCGGGACAGGGGGTCGGAAAACTGTTTTTT. Its protein is CASSEAPGQGVGKLFF.

The gene calls are TRBV29-1 and TRBJ1-1; D is undetermined. CDR3 length: 15 residues. Trimming stripped 5 bases from V and 1 base from J, with 17 bases between. Germline CDR1 reads SQVTM; CDR2 reads ANQGSEA. In nucleotides, the CDR3 is TGCAGCGTTCGAAATTCAATCGTTTGGAACACTGAAGCTTTCTTT. Translating gives CSVRNSIVWNTEAFF.

V and J are TRBV15 and TRBJ1-3; a weak D match, TRBD1 (6 bases). CDR1 is LNHNV, CDR2 YYDKDF, per germline (reference sequence). The length of the CDR3 is 17 residues. V lost 3 bases and J lost 2, with 17 bases in between. The CDR3, as DNA: TGTGCCACCAGCAGGAACCCGGGGACAAGCCCTGGAAACACCATATATTTT. This codes for CATSRNPGTSPGNTIYF.

V usage is TRBV4-3 and J usage is TRBJ2-3, with 12 positions matching TRBD1. V lost 0 bases and J lost 6; bases outside the gene matches: 1. The CDR3 totals 15 residues. CDR1 is LGHNA, CDR2 YSLEER, per germline. CDR3 in amino acids: CASSQEGQGADTQYF. In nucleotides, the CDR3 is TGCGCCAGCAGCCAAGAGGGACAGGGGGCGGATACGCAGTATTTT.

The chain couples TRBV6-5 to TRBJ2-1; D gene ambiguous. Germline assignment: CDR1 MNHEY and CDR2 SVGAGI. V was clipped by 3 bases and J by 7 bases, with 10 bases between them. There are 13 residues in the CDR3. The CDR3 is CASSYDGINEQFF. The CDR3 DNA follows: TGTGCCAGCAGTTATGACGGTATTAATGAGCAGTTCTTC.

The chain employs TRBV6-5 and TRBJ2-2, with D hard to call. The CDR3 spans 14 residues. Germline V gene sequence: CDR1 MNHEY, CDR2 SVGAGI. Trimming cost V 5 bases and J 7 bases, with 14 bases left between them. CDR3: CASSAPGPNGELFF. In DNA form, the CDR3 reads TGTGCCAGCAGTGCACCCGGGCCCAACGGGGAGCTGTTTTTT.

This clone has only one observation. The gene calls are TRBV6-5 and TRBJ1-2; tentative D call: TRBD1 (5 bases). The CDR3 has 15 amino acids. The V and J ends lost 4 bases and 3 bases respectively, with 15 bases between them. Germline V gives CDR1 MNHEY, CDR2 SVGAGI. CDR3 DNA: TGTGCCAGCAGTTGGTCGTTCGGGGGGTACTATGGCTACACCTTC. Its protein is CASSWSFGGYYGYTF.